This is a list of T cell receptor beta chains from one sample in a study of T-cell reconstitution after alpha-beta-depleted transplantation in children. TCRdb called the PCR reads again in MiXCR, with one record for every CDR3 protein. The sample records some 340,000 distinct CDR3 sequences, 10% being singletons. This sample comprised PBMCs from the stem cell graft donor, obtained from the stem cell graft. Every receptor here comes from a human donor who donated a stem cell graft to a child with acute lymphoblastic leukemia. Each CDR3 is given with its conserved first and last residue. The order of the fields is CDR3 length, V gene, clone size, D gene, J gene, CDR3 DNA, CDR3 protein. The D gene is left open where the match is weak. Clone size, where shown, is once, few, many, or a class for clones that have expanded.

length: 14; V: TRBV11-2; size: many; D: .; J: TRBJ2-5; DNA: TGTGCCAGCAGCTTAGGGAGTCAGACAGAGACCCAGTACTTC; CDR3: CASSLGSQTETQYF
length: 14; V: TRBV9; size: many; D: TRBD2; J: TRBJ2-3; DNA: TGTGCCAGCAGCGTCCGCGGGAGCTGGGATACGCAGTATTTT; CDR3: CASSVRGSWDTQYF
length: 16; V: TRBV7-9; size: .; D: TRBD1; J: TRBJ1-6; DNA: TGTGCCAGCAGCTTAGGTGACAGGGGCTATAATTCACCCCTCCACTTT; CDR3: CASSLGDRGYNSPLHF
length: 16; V: TRBV4-3; size: few; D: .; J: TRBJ2-7; DNA: TGCGCCAGCAGCCAAGATTCGGGGGACCGGACCTACGAGCAGTACTTC; CDR3: CASSQDSGDRTYEQYF
length: 14; V: TRBV6-1; size: .; D: .; J: TRBJ2-2; DNA: TGTGCCAGCAGTGGTCGGAGGGTTACCGGGGAGCTGTTTTTT; CDR3: CASSGRRVTGELFF
length: 15; V: TRBV6-1; size: .; D: TRBD1; J: TRBJ1-3; DNA: TGTGCCAGCAGCCTGACAGGGATGACTGGAAACACCATATATTTT; CDR3: CASSLTGMTGNTIYF
length: 18; V: TRBV12-3/TRBV12-4; size: many; D: .; J: TRBJ2-2; DNA: TGTGCCAGCAGTTTATTGGCTAGCATAATTAAGAACACCGGGGAGCTGTTTTTT; CDR3: CASSLLASIIKNTGELFF
length: 13; V: TRBV19; size: .; D: .; J: TRBJ2-7; DNA: TGTGCCAGTAGTATGACAGCCTCCTACGAGCAGTACTTC; CDR3: CASSMTASYEQYF
length: 15; V: TRBV5-1; size: .; D: .; J: TRBJ2-3; DNA: TGCACCAGCAGCTTGGAAGTAGCCTTGGGAGATACGCAGTATTTT; CDR3: CTSSLEVALGDTQYF
length: 16; V: TRBV12-3/TRBV12-4; size: .; D: .; J: TRBJ1-5; DNA: TGTGCCAGCAGTTCTCAAGGTTGGGGGAGCAATCAGCCCCAGCATTTT; CDR3: CASSSQGWGSNQPQHF
length: 13; V: TRBV7-7; size: few; D: .; J: TRBJ2-5; DNA: TGTGCTAGCAGCTTAGATCCGGAGGGGACCCAGTACTTC; CDR3: CASSLDPEGTQYF
length: 14; V: TRBV7-9; size: few; D: .; J: TRBJ1-2; DNA: TGTGCCAGCAGCCCAGAGGCGAGAGGCTATGGCTACACCTTC; CDR3: CASSPEARGYGYTF
length: 13; V: TRBV7-2; size: .; D: .; J: TRBJ1-2; DNA: TGTGCCAGCAGCTTAGACAGGGCGGGTGGCTACACCTTC; CDR3: CASSLDRAGGYTF
length: 12; V: TRBV20-1; size: few; D: TRBD1; J: TRBJ2-1; DNA: TGCAGTGCTAGGTTAGGGGGCCGTGAGCAGTTCTTC; CDR3: CSARLGGREQFF
length: 15; V: TRBV4-3; size: once; D: .; J: TRBJ1-3; DNA: TGCGCCAGCAGCCAAGACGGCTACTCTGGAAACACCATATATTTT; CDR3: CASSQDGYSGNTIYF
length: 16; V: TRBV7-9; size: many; D: .; J: TRBJ2-2; DNA: TGTGCCAGCAGCTCACATGTCGGGCTGCGTACCGGGGAGCTGTTTTTT; CDR3: CASSSHVGLRTGELFF
length: 13; V: TRBV30; size: .; D: .; J: TRBJ1-5; DNA: TGTGCCTGGAGTGTAAGAGGGGCTCAGCCCCAGCATTTT; CDR3: CAWSVRGAQPQHF
length: 17; V: TRBV20-1; size: .; D: .; J: TRBJ1-1; DNA: TGCAGTGCTAGAGACCGTCAATTGGGACACATGAACACTGAAGCTTTCTTT; CDR3: CSARDRQLGHMNTEAFF
length: 14; V: TRBV4-1; size: many; D: .; J: TRBJ1-1; DNA: TGCGCCAGCAGCCAACTGGGCCTTAACACTGAAGCTTTCTTT; CDR3: CASSQLGLNTEAFF
length: 14; V: TRBV28; size: few; D: TRBD2; J: TRBJ2-2; DNA: TGTGCCAGCGGGACTAGCGGGTACACCGGGGAGCTGTTTTTT; CDR3: CASGTSGYTGELFF
length: 15; V: TRBV20-1; size: many; D: TRBD2; J: TRBJ2-5; DNA: TGCAGTGCTAGAGCGGGAGGATTCTCTAAAGAGACCCAGTACTTC; CDR3: CSARAGGFSKETQYF
length: 11; V: TRBV20-1; size: .; D: .; J: TRBJ1-1; DNA: TGCAGTGCTAGAGACTGGGGTGAAGCTTTCTTT; CDR3: CSARDWGEAFF
length: 15; V: TRBV5-1; size: .; D: TRBD2; J: TRBJ2-1; DNA: TGCGCCAGCACAGCGGGAGATGTGGCCTACAATGAGCAGTTCTTC; CDR3: CASTAGDVAYNEQFF
length: 12; V: TRBV29-1; size: few; D: .; J: TRBJ1-1; DNA: TGCAGCGTTGAACCAGAGAACACTGAAGCTTTCTTT; CDR3: CSVEPENTEAFF
length: 15; V: TRBV7-2; size: few; D: .; J: TRBJ2-3; DNA: TGTGCCAGCAGCCCTAACCCCTCGTTGGGCAATACGCAGTATTTT; CDR3: CASSPNPSLGNTQYF
length: 15; V: TRBV12-3/TRBV12-4; size: few; D: .; J: TRBJ2-3; DNA: TGTGCCAGCAGTTCGAGACAGACTTCCACAGATACGCAGTATTTT; CDR3: CASSSRQTSTDTQYF
length: 14; V: TRBV12-3/TRBV12-4; size: .; D: TRBD2; J: TRBJ2-1; DNA: TGTGCCAGCAGCACTAGCGGCTCCTACAATGAGCAGTTCTTC; CDR3: CASSTSGSYNEQFF
length: 19; V: TRBV7-3; size: .; D: TRBD2; J: TRBJ2-1; DNA: TGTGCCAGCAGCCCATTAGGACTAGCGGGAGGTAGCTCCTACAATGAGCAGTTCTTC; CDR3: CASSPLGLAGGSSYNEQFF
length: 18; V: TRBV19; size: .; D: TRBD2; J: TRBJ2-3; DNA: TGTGCCAGTAGCGCAAACTTCGAAAGCGGGAGGGCCTCAGATACGCAGTATTTT; CDR3: CASSANFESGRASDTQYF
length: 12; V: TRBV2; size: .; D: .; J: TRBJ2-1; DNA: TGTGCCAGCTCGGGGGACGCTAATGAGCAGTTCTTC; CDR3: CASSGDANEQFF
length: 16; V: TRBV6-2/TRBV6-3; size: .; D: .; J: TRBJ2-1; DNA: TGTGCCAGCAGTTCTTCCCTAGCGACCTCCTACAATGAGCAGTTCTTC; CDR3: CASSSSLATSYNEQFF
length: 15; V: TRBV7-2; size: few; D: TRBD2; J: TRBJ2-3; DNA: TGTGCCAGCAGCACTAGCGGGCCCCGCACAGATACGCAGTATTTT; CDR3: CASSTSGPRTDTQYF
length: 12; V: TRBV12-5; size: many; D: .; J: TRBJ2-3; DNA: TGTGCTAGTGGCGCGGGGACTGATACGCAGTATTTT; CDR3: CASGAGTDTQYF
length: 16; V: TRBV7-8; size: few; D: TRBD2; J: TRBJ2-1; DNA: TGTGCCAGCAGCTTAAATCCGCTAGCGGGAGACAGTGAGCAGTTCTTC; CDR3: CASSLNPLAGDSEQFF
length: 12; V: TRBV7-2; size: few; D: .; J: TRBJ1-1; DNA: TGTGCCAGCAGCTCTAGTAGCACTGAAGCTTTCTTT; CDR3: CASSSSSTEAFF
length: 13; V: TRBV5-1; size: .; D: .; J: TRBJ2-5; DNA: TGCGCCAGCAGCTTTTACAGGGATGAGACCCAGTACTTC; CDR3: CASSFYRDETQYF
length: 16; V: TRBV7-2; size: few; D: TRBD2; J: TRBJ2-1; DNA: TGTGCCAGCAGCTTAGGAGGCGGGAGGCGCTACAATGAGCAGTTCTTC; CDR3: CASSLGGGRRYNEQFF
length: 16; V: TRBV4-1; size: .; D: TRBD1; J: TRBJ2-7; DNA: TGCGCCAGCAGCCAAGAGATACCGGGACAGGGTGGCGAGCAGTACTTC; CDR3: CASSQEIPGQGGEQYF
length: 11; V: TRBV4-1; size: .; D: .; J: TRBJ2-3; DNA: TGCGCCAGCAGCCAAGGAGATACGCAGTATTTT; CDR3: CASSQGDTQYF
length: 14; V: TRBV20-1; size: .; D: .; J: TRBJ2-1; DNA: TGCAGTGCTGAAGAGGGTCTCCCCTACAATGAGCAGTTCTTC; CDR3: CSAEEGLPYNEQFF
length: 18; V: TRBV3-1; size: .; D: TRBD1; J: TRBJ2-2; DNA: TGTGCCAGCAGCCAGTTCCTAGGGACAGGGGTGGACACCGGGGAGCTGTTTTTT; CDR3: CASSQFLGTGVDTGELFF
length: 13; V: TRBV24-1; size: few; D: TRBD2; J: TRBJ2-1; DNA: TGTGCCACCAGTGATCGGACTAGCGGCGAGCAGTTCTTC; CDR3: CATSDRTSGEQFF